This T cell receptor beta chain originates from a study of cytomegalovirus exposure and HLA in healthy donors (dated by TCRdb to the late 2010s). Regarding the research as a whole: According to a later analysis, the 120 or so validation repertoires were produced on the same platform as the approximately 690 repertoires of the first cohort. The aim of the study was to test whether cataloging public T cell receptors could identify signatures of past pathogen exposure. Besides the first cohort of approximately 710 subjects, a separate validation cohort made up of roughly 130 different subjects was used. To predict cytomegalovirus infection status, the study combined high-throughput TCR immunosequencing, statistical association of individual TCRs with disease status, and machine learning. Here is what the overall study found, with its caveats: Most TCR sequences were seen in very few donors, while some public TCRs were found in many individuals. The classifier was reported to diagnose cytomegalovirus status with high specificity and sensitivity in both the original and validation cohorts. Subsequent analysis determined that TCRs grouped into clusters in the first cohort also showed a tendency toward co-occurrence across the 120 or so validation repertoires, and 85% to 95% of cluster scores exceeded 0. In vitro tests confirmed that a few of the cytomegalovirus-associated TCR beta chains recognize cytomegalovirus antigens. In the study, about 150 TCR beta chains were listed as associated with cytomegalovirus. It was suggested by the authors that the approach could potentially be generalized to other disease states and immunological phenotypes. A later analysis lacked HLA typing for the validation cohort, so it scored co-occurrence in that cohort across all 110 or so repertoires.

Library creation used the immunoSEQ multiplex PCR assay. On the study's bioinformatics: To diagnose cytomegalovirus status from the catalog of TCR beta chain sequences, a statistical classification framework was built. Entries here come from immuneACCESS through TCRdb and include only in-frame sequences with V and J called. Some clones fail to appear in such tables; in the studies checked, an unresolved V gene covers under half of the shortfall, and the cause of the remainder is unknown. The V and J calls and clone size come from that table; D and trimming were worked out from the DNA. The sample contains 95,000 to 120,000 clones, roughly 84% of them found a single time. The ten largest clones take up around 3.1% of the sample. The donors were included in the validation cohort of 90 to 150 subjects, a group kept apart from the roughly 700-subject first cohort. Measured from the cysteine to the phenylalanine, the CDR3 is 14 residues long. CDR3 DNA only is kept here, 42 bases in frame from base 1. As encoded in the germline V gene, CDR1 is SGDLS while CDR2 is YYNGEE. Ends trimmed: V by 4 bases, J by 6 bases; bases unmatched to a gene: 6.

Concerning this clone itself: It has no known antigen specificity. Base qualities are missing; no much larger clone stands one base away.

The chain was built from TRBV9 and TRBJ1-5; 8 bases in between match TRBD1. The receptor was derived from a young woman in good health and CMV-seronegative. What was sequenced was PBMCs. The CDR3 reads CASSSHQGAQPQHF. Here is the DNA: TGTGCCAGCAGCTCGCATCAGGGGGCTCAGCCCCAGCATTTT.